This T cell receptor (beta chain) was observed in a study of shared clonotypes between healthy human individuals (dated by TCRdb to about 2020). In the study overall: The cohort comprised a couple of women and a few men aged 18 to 49 years. For each donor, CD4 naive and CD4 memory were each run on three plates, CD8 naive on two plates, and CD8 memory on one plate. Blood TCR repertoires of roughly five healthy adults were deeply sequenced to estimate repertoire size and the extent of clonotype sharing between individuals. Different laboratories and diverse techniques were used to prepare libraries and sequence TCR repertoires, to increase sequencing depth and limit assay-specific biases. Leukapheresis yielded between about 0.85 and 9 billion PBMCs per donor. Study-wide findings and limitations: When four donors were compared, the shared fraction of clonotypes was roughly 4.8% for naive CD4, approximately 3.5% for naive CD8, about 2.4% for memory CD4, and 0.35% to 0.4% for memory CD8. The genetic and exposure-history diversity represented was limited by the small number of donors. Compared with non-shared clonotypes, the clonotypes found in all four sorted-subset donors had higher generation probabilities. Rarefaction of sorted-subset datasets indicated incomplete sequencing despite the large sequencing depth. Pairwise subsampling led to the expectation that sequencing depth would affect the degree of clonotype sharing among donors. Larger estimated clonotype richness was generally found for naive subsets than for memory subsets. Sampling was restricted to blood, and TCR repertoires in tissues likely differ from the TCR repertoires found in blood.

Inclusive of the bounding cysteine and phenylalanine, the CDR3 is 14 residues long. Only the CDR3 portion is preserved as DNA: 42 bases, with reading frame beginning at the first base. Per the germline V gene (reference sequence), LNHDA is the CDR1 and SQIVND is the CDR2. V ends up 3 bases short and J 5 bases short, with an unmatched junction base count of 3. The donors were healthy, HIV-negative adults with no recently reported acute infections or vaccinations. Every donor was a Caucasian adult living in Nashville, Tennessee, USA. CD4+ T cells were enriched by magnetic negative selection; naive cells were then positively selected on CD45RA, and the negative fraction formed the memory subset. After blood collection by leukapheresis, PBMCs were isolated using Ficoll-Histopaque density gradient centrifugation and then cryopreserved in the vapor phase of liquid nitrogen. Purity and quantity of every magnetically sorted T cell population were checked by analytical flow cytometry. Genomic DNA was isolated from each sorted fraction and quantified by UV absorbance on a Nanodrop 2000c.

Using the deep immunoSEQ assay, TCR CDR3 regions were amplified from genomic DNA by multiplex PCR. Extracted genomic DNA from each cell subset was distributed evenly across all wells of several immunoSEQ 96-well plates, and each plate was treated as a replicate. For sorted subsets, approximately 0.2 ug of genomic DNA, equivalent to some 33,000 T cell genomes, went into each replicate PCR. Purified libraries were measured with a Qubit 3.0 fluorometer, size-checked on a Bioanalyzer 2100, and measured again with the KAPA Library Quantification kit. Each immunoSEQ 96-well plate was sequenced on its own single-read 150-cycle Illumina NextSeq 550 flow cell. The paper's data handling went like this. Because the immunoSEQ output held only junctional sequences and lacked quality scores, the filtering could not match the filtering applied to full-length reads. To assign V/J genes and CDR3, sequences were annotated against IMGT germline references using PyIR, a Python wrapper for IgBLAST v1.9. Reads with weak V/J assignments (E-value above 1e-6), missing CDR3, stop codons, out-of-frame junctions, or ambiguous translated residues were removed. V3J clonotypes were defined by identical inferred V gene, J gene, and CDR3 amino acid sequence. Percentage overlap between repertoires was calculated by dividing the number of shared unique clonotypes by the size of the smaller repertoire. Three approaches were used to assess repertoire richness: RTK rarefaction, the Chao1 estimator, and Recon v2.1 estimates of unobserved clonotypes. Generation probabilities were computed with OLGA for all TCRbeta clonotypes obtained by the gDNA method from several donors. The immuneACCESS repertoire file appears here via TCRdb, limited to in-frame rearrangements. These files lack a portion of the clones; in checked studies, under half of the deficit traces to unresolved V genes, and the cause of the others is not known. V, J and clone size derive from that table, while D and trimming were established from the DNA sequence. The sample contains roughly 2.4 million clones, around 95% of them found a single time. The ten largest clones capture around 0.13% of the sample.

About this clone: What antigen it recognizes has not been identified. There are no base qualities to consult, and no much larger clone falls within one base.

The receptor chain draws on TRBV19 and TRBJ1-5; TRBD1 lines up with 8 middle nucleotides. The sequence was obtained from a man between 18 and 35 years old in good health. The sequencing sample was made of naive CD4+ T cells sorted from blood. The cell subset or site label for this specimen denotes: CD45RA+ positively selected. This receptor has the CDR3 CASSIDRGDQPQHF. The DNA sequence is TGTGCCAGTAGTATCGACAGGGGAGATCAGCCCCAGCATTTT.